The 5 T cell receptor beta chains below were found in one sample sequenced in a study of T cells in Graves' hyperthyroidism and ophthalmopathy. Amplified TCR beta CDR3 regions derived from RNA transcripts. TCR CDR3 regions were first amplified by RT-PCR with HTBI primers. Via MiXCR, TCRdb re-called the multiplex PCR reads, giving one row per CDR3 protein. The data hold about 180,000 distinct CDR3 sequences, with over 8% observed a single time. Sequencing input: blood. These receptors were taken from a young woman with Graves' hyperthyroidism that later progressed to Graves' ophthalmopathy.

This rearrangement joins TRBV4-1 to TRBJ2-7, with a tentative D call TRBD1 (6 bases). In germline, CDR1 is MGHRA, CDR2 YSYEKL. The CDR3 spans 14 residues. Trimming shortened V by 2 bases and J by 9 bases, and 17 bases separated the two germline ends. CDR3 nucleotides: TGCGCCAGCAGCCAAAACAGGGTTCTGGGCGGGCAGTACTTC. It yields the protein CASSQNRVLGGQYF.

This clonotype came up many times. As DNA, the CDR3 is TGCGCCAGCAGCCAGCCCCTGGGACGTACAATCTATGGCTACACCTTC. This translates into CASSQPLGRTIYGYTF. This chain joins TRBV4-1 and TRBJ1-2; tentative D call: TRBD1 (5 bases). In germline, CDR1 is MGHRA, CDR2 YSYEKL. This CDR3 contains 16 residues. V was pared by 3 bases and J by 4 bases, with 18 bases between.

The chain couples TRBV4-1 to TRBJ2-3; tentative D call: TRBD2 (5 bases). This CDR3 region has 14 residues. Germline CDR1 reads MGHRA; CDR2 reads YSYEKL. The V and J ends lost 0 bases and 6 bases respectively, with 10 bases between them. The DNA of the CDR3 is TGCGCCAGCAGCCAAGATGTTTCGGGGGATACGCAGTATTTT. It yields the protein CASSQDVSGDTQYF.

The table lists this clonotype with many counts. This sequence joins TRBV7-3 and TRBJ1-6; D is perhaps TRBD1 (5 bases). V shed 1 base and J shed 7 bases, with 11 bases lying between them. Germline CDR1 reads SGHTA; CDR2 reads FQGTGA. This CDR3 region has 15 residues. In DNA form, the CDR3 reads TGTGCCAGCAGCTTAAGAGGGACTGAAAATTCACCCCTCCACTTT. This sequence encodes CASSLRGTENSPLHF. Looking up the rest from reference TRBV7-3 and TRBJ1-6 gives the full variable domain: GAGVSQTPSNKVTEKGKYVELRCDPISGHTALYWYRQSLGQGPEFLIYFQGTGAADDSGLPNDRFFAVRPEGSVSTLKIQRTERGDSAVYLCASSLRGTENSPLHFGNGTRLTVT.

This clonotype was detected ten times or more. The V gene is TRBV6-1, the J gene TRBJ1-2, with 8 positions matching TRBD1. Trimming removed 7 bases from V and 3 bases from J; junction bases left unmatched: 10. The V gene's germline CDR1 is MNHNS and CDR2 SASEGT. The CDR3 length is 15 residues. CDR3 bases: TGTGCCAGCACCAAGCACCACAGGGGGGACTATGGCTACACCTTC. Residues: CASTKHHRGDYGYTF.